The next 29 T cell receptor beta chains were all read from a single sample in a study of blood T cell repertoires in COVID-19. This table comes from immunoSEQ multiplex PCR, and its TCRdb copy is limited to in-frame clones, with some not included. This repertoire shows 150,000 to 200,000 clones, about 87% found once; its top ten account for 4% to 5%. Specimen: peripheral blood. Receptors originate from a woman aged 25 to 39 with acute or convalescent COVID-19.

The CDR3 sequence: CASRRGTEAFF. DNA of the CDR3: TGTGCCAGCAGGCGGGGCACTGAAGCTTTCTTT. The chain is built from TRBV6-5 and TRBJ1-1; no reliable D call. The ends were cut back, 6 bases at V and 4 bases at J, with 6 bases in the middle. Germline V gives CDR1 MNHEY, CDR2 SVGAGI. This CDR3 is 11 amino acids long.

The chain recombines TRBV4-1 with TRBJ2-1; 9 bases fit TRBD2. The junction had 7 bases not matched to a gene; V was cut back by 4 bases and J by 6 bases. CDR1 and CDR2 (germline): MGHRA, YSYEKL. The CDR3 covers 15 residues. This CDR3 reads CASSPPGTSLNEQFF. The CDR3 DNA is TGCGCCAGCAGCCCCCCCGGGACTAGCCTCAATGAGCAGTTCTTC.

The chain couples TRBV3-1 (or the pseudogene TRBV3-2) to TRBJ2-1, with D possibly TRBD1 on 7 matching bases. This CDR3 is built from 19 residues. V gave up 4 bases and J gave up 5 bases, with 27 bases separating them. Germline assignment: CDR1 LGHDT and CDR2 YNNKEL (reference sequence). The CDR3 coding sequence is TGTGCCAGCAGCCCCACACAGGGGAATGGGGGGACTGGGGACAATGAGCAGTTCTTC. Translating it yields CASSPTQGNGGTGDNEQFF.

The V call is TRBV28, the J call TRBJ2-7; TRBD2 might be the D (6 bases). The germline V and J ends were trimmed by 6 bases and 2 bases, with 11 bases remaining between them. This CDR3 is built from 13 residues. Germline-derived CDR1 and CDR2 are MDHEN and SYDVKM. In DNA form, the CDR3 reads TGTGCCAGCAGACGGGACTCCCCCTACGAGCAGTACTTC. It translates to CASRRDSPYEQYF.

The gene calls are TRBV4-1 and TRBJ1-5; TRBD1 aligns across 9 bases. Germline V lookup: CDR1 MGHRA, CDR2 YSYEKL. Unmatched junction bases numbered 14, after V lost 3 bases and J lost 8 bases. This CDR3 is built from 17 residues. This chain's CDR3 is CASSQGGTGNLWEPQHF. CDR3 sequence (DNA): TGCGCCAGCAGCCAGGGAGGGACAGGGAATTTATGGGAGCCCCAGCATTTT.

This CDR3 reads CATLRGSYGEQYF. The CDR3 DNA follows: TGTGCCACCCTCCGAGGGTCCTACGGCGAGCAGTACTTC. The V gene is TRBV28, the J gene TRBJ2-7; D might be TRBD2 (5 bases). This CDR3 comprises 13 residues. Between the trimmed V and J ends, which lost 10 bases and 6 bases, there was a span of 19 bases. Germline assignment: CDR1 MDHEN and CDR2 SYDVKM.

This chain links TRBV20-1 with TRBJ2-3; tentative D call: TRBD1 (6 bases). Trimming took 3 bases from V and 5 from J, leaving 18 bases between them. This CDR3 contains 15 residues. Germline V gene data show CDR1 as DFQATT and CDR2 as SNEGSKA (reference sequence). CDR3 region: CSASFWAGAEDTQYF. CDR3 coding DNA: TGCAGTGCTAGTTTCTGGGCAGGGGCAGAAGATACGCAGTATTTT.

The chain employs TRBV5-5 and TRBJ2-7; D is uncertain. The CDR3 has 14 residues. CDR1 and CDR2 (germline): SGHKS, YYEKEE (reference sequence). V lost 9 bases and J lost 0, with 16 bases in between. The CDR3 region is CATRTDPSSYEQYF. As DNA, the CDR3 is TGTGCCACCAGAACAGACCCGAGCTCCTACGAGCAGTACTTC.

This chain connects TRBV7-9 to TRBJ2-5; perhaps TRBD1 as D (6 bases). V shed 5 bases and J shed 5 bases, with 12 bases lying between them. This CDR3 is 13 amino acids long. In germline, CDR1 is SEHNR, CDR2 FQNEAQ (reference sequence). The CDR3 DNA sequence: TGTGCCAGCAGCCCCGGGACAATGGAGACCCAGTACTTC. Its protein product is CASSPGTMETQYF.

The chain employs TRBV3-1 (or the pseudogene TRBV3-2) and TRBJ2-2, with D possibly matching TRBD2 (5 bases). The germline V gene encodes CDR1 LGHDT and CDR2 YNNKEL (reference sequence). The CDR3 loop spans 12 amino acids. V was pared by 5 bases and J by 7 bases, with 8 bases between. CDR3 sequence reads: CASSNSVGELFF. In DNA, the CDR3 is TGTGCCAGCAGCAATAGCGTCGGGGAGCTGTTTTTT.

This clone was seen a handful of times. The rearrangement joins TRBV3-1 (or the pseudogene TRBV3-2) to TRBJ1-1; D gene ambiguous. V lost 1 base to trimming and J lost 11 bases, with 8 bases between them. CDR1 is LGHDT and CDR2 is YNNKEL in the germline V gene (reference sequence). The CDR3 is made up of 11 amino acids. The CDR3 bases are TGTGCCAGCAGCCAAGCGGGGTTGGCTTTCTTT. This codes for CASSQAGLAFF.

CDR3 sequence: CAWNRRRQETQYF. CDR3 nucleotides: TGTGCCTGGAATCGTCGGCGGCAAGAGACCCAGTACTTC. The chain is built from TRBV30 and TRBJ2-5; D is unclear. The germline V gene has CDR1 GTSNPN and CDR2 SVGIG (reference sequence). The CDR3 is 13 residues long. V was cut by 4 bases and J by 2 bases, with 11 bases left in between.

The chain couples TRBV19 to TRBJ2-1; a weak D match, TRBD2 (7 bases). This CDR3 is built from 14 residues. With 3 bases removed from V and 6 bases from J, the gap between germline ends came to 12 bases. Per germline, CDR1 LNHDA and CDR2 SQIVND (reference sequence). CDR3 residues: CASSMAGAGNEQFF. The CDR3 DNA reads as TGTGCCAGTAGTATGGCGGGGGCCGGCAATGAGCAGTTCTTC.

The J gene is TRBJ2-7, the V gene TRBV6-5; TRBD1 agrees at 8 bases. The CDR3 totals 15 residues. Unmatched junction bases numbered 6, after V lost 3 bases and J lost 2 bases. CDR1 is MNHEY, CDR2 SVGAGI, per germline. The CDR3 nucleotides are TGTGCCAGCAGTTATAGTCAGGGGGCCGCCTACGAGCAGTACTTC. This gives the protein CASSYSQGAAYEQYF.

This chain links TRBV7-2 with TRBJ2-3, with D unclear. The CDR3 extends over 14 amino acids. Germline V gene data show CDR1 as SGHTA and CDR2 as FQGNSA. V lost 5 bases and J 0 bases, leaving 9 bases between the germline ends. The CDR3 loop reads CASSPRVSTDTQYF. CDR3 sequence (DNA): TGTGCCAGCAGCCCACGCGTGAGCACAGATACGCAGTATTTT. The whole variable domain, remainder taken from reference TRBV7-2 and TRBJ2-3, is GAGVSQSPSNKVTEKGKDVELRCDPISGHTALYWYRQSLGQGLEFLIYFQGNSAPDKSGLPSDRFSAERTGGSVSTLTIQRTQQEDSAVYLCASSPRVSTDTQYFGPGTRLTVL.

In DNA, the CDR3 is TGTGCCAGCTCACCGGCCACTGGACAGGGCACAGATACGCAGTATTTT. Its protein product is CASSPATGQGTDTQYF. The chain has TRBV18 and TRBJ2-3; 7 nucleotides agree with TRBD1. There are 16 residues in the CDR3. Germline CDR1 reads KGHSH; CDR2 reads LQKENI. J lost 1 base, V lost 3 bases, and 7 bases had no gene match.

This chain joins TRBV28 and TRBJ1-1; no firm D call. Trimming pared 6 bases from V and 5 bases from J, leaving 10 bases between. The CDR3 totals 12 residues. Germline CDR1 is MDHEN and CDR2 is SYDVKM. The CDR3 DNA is TGTGCCAGCAGCTGGAGAGGGACTGAAGCTTTCTTT. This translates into CASSWRGTEAFF.

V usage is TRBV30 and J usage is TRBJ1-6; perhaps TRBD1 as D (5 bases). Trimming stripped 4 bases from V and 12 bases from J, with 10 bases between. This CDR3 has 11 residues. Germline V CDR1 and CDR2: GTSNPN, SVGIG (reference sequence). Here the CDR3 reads CAWTQGGPLHF. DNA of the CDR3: TGTGCCTGGACCCAGGGCGGACCCCTCCACTTT.

The DNA for the CDR3 is TGTGCCAGCAGTTTATTATCACCGACAGGGGGGGTGAACACTGAAGCTTTCTTT. Encoded protein: CASSLLSPTGGVNTEAFF. The chain combines TRBV28 with TRBJ1-1, with TRBD1 identical over 9 bases. V lost 1 base, J lost 0 bases, and 9 bases stayed unmatched. The germline gives CDR1 MDHEN, CDR2 SYDVKM. The CDR3 covers 18 residues.

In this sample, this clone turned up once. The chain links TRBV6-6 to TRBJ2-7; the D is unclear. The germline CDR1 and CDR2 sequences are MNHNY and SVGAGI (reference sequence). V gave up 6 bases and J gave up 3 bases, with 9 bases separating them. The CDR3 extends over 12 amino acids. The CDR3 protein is CASSNSRYEQYF. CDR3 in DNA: TGTGCCAGCAGCAACTCACGCTACGAGCAGTACTTC.

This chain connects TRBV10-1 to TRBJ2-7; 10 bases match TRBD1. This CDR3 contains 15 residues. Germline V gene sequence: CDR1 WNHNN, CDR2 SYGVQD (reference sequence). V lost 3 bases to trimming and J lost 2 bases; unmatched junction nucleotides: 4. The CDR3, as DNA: TGCGCCAGCAGTGAAGGACAGGGGGGTACCTACGAGCAGTACTTC. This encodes CASSEGQGGTYEQYF.

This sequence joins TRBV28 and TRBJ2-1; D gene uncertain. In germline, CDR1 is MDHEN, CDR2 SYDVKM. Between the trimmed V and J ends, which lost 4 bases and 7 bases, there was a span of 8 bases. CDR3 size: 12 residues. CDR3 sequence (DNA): TGTGCCAGCAGTTCCCCCCTAAATGAGCAGTTCTTC. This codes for CASSSPLNEQFF. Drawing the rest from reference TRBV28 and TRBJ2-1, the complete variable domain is DVKVTQSSRYLVKRTGEKVFLECVQDMDHENMFWYRQDPGLGLRLIYFSYDVKMKEKGDIPEGYSVSREKKERFSLILESASTNQTSMYLCASSSPLNEQFFGPGTRLTVL.

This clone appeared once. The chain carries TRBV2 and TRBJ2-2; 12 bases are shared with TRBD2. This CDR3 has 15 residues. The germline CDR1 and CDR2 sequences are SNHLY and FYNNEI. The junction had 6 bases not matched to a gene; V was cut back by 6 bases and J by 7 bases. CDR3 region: CASRPGTSGFGELFF. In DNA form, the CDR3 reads TGTGCCAGCAGACCCGGGACTAGCGGGTTCGGGGAGCTGTTTTTT.

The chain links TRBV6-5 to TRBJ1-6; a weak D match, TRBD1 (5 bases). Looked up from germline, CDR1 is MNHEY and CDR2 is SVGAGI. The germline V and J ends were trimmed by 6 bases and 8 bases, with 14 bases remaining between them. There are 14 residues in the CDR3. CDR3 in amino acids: CASRTGTSHSPLHF. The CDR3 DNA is TGTGCCAGCAGGACCGGGACTTCCCATTCACCCCTCCACTTT.

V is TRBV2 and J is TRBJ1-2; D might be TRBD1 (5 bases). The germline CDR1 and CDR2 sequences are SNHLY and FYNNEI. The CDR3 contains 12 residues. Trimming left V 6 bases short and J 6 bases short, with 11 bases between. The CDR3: CASRETEDGYTF. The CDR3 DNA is TGTGCCAGCAGGGAGACAGAGGATGGCTACACCTTC.

CDR3 residues: CASSQDRRDEQYF. In DNA form, the CDR3 reads TGTGCCAGCAGCCAAGACAGACGGGACGAGCAGTACTTC. The V gene is TRBV14, the J gene TRBJ2-7; D gene ambiguous. CDR1 is SGHDN, CDR2 FVKESK, per germline. V dropped 0 bases and J dropped 5 bases, with 8 bases sitting between them. The length of the CDR3 is 13 residues.

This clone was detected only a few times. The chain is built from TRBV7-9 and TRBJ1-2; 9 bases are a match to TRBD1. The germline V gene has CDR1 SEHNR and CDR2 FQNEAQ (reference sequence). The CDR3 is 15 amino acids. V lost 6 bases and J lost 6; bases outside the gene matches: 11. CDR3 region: CASRTLQGASDGYTF. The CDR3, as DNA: TGTGCCAGCAGGACTTTACAGGGGGCGTCGGATGGCTACACCTTC.

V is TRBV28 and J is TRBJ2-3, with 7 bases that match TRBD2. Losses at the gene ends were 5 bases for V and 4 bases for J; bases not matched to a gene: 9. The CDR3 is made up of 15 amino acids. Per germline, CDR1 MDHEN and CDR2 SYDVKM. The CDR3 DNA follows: TGTGCCAGCAGTGGTGGGCGGGAGTGGGCAGATACGCAGTATTTT. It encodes CASSGGREWADTQYF.

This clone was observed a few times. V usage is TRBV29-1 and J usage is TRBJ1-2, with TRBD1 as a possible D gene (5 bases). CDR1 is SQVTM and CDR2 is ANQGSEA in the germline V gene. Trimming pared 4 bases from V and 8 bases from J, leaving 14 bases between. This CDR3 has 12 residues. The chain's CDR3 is CSVVGPWGGYTF. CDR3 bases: TGCAGCGTTGTGGGGCCATGGGGCGGCTACACCTTC.